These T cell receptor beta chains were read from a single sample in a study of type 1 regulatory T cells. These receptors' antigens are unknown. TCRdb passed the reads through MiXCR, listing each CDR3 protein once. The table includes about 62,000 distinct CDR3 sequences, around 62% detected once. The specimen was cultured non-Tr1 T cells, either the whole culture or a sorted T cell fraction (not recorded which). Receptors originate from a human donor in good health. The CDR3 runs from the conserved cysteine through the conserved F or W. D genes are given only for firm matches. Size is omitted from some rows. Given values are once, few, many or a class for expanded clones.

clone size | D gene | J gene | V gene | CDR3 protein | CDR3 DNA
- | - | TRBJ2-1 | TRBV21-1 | CASSKGTGRSYNEQFF | TGTGCCAGCAGCAAAGGGACTGGACGGAGCTACAATGAGCAGTTCTTC
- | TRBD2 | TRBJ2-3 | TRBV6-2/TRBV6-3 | CASRELAGITDTQYF | TGTGCCAGCAGAGAACTAGCGGGGATCACAGATACGCAGTATTTT
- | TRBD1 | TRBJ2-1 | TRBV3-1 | CASSQSGTGGNEQFF | TGTGCCAGCAGCCAATCCGGGACAGGAGGTAATGAGCAGTTCTTC
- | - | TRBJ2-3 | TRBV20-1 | CSAERGADTQYF | TGCAGTGCTGAGAGAGGAGCTGATACGCAGTATTTT
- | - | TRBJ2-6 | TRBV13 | CASSFRGSGANVLTF | TGTGCCAGCAGCTTCAGGGGTTCTGGGGCCAACGTCCTGACTTTC
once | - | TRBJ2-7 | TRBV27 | CASRRDGSYEQYF | TGTGCCAGCAGGCGGGACGGTTCCTACGAGCAGTACTTC
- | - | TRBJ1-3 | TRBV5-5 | CASSMAGSGNTIYF | TGTGCCAGCAGCATGGCGGGATCTGGAAACACCATATATTTT
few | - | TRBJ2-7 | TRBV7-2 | CASSFYELHEQYF | TGTGCCAGCAGCTTCTACGAGCTTCACGAGCAGTACTTC
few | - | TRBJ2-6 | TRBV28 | CASSLVPGGANVLTF | TGTGCCAGCAGCCTGGTCCCCGGTGGGGCCAACGTCCTGACTTTC
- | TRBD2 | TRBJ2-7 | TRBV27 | CASRKREGIYEQYF | TGTGCCAGCCGAAAGCGGGAGGGAATCTACGAGCAGTACTTC
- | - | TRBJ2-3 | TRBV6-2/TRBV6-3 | CASRFRDHTDTQYF | TGTGCCAGCAGATTCCGGGACCACACAGATACGCAGTATTTT
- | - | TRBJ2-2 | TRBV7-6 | CASSPSGRPSTGELFF | TGTGCCAGCAGCCCCTCGGGTCGTCCCAGCACCGGGGAGCTGTTTTTT
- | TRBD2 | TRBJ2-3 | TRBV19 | CASSPPGTSGSSGTDTQYF | TGTGCCAGTAGCCCACCCGGGACTAGCGGGAGCTCCGGCACAGATACGCAGTATTTT
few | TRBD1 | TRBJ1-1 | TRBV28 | CATTGQGDEAFF | TGTGCCACAACGGGACAGGGTGATGAAGCTTTCTTT
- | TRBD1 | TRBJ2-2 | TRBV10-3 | CAIHSTGANTGELFF | TGTGCCATCCATTCGACAGGGGCGAACACCGGGGAGCTGTTTTTT
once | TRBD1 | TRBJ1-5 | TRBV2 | CASMPPTGNNQPQHF | TGTGCCAGCATGCCCCCGACAGGGAACAATCAGCCCCAGCATTTT
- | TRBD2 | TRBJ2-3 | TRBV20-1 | CSARGPRAGGTDTQYF | TGCAGTGCTAGAGGTCCAAGGGCGGGAGGGACGGATACGCAGTATTTT
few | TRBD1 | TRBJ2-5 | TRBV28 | CASSRLGQVSQETQYF | TGTGCCAGCAGTCGGCTAGGACAGGTTTCTCAAGAGACCCAGTACTTC
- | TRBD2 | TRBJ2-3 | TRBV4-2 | CASSLSGGGTDTQYF | TGTGCCAGCAGTCTTAGCGGGGGGGGCACAGATACGCAGTATTTT
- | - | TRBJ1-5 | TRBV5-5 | CASSYEVGTLQPQHF | TGTGCCAGCAGCTACGAAGTTGGGACCCTCCAGCCCCAGCATTTT
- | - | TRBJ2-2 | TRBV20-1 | CSARALGATGELFF | TGCAGTGCTAGAGCTTTGGGAGCGACCGGGGAGCTGTTTTTT
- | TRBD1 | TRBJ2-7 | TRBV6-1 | CASSETGGVYEQYF | TGTGCCAGCAGTGAAACAGGGGGCGTGTACGAGCAGTACTTC
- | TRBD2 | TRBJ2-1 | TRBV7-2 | CASRPGGGGSYNEQFF | TGTGCCAGTCGGCCGGGCGGGGGGGGCTCCTACAATGAGCAGTTCTTC
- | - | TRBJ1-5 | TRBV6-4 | CASICRASYQPQHF | TGTGCCAGCATCTGCAGGGCCAGTTATCAGCCCCAGCATTTT
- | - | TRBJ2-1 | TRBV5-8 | CASSLEGNRDNEQFF | TGTGCCAGCAGCTTGGAGGGCAATCGTGACAATGAGCAGTTCTTC
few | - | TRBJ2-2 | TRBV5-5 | CASTLFEGSNTGELFF | TGTGCCAGCACCCTGTTTGAGGGCTCGAACACCGGGGAGCTGTTTTTT
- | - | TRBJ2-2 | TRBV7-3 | CASSFISNTGELFF | TGTGCCAGCAGCTTCATCTCGAACACCGGGGAGCTGTTTTTT
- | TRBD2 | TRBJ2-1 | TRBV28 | CACQLAGVSYNEQFF | TGTGCCTGCCAACTAGCGGGAGTCTCCTACAATGAGCAGTTCTTC
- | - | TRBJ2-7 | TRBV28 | CASSLRGSYEQYF | TGTGCCAGCAGTTTAAGGGGGAGCTACGAGCAGTACTTC
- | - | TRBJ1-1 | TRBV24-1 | CATSGSSNTEAFF | TGTGCCACCAGTGGCAGCTCGAACACTGAAGCTTTCTTT
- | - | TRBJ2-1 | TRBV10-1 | CASSDPAYNEQFF | TGCGCCAGCAGTGATCCAGCTTACAATGAGCAGTTCTTC
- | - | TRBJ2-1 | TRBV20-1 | CSARDRTAYNEQFF | TGCAGTGCTAGAGACCGTACGGCATACAATGAGCAGTTCTTC
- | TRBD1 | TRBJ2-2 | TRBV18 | CASSPQGQPHSGGELFF | TGTGCCAGCTCACCACAGGGACAGCCCCATTCCGGCGGGGAGCTGTTTTTT
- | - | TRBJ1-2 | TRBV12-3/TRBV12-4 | CASSLQTSYGYTF | TGTGCCAGCAGTTTACAGACGAGCTATGGCTACACCTTC
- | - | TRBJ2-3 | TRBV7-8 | CASSLNRGDTQYF | TGTGCCAGCAGCTTAAATAGGGGCGATACGCAGTATTTT
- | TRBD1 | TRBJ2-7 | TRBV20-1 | CSAREGDRALEQYF | TGCAGTGCTAGAGAAGGGGACAGAGCATTAGAGCAGTACTTC
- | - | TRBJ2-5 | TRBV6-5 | CVSSPTGVPKETQYF | TGCGTCAGCAGTCCTACTGGAGTCCCAAAAGAGACCCAGTACTTC
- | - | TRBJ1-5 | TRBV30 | CAWSVLDSSNQPQHF | TGTGCCTGGAGTGTACTGGACAGTAGCAATCAGCCCCAGCATTTT
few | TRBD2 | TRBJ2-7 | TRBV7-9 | CASSFSSGREAGRQYF | TGTGCCAGCAGCTTCTCCTCGGGGCGGGAGGCCGGGCGGCAGTACTTC